Below, one TCR beta chain is given with its context. This sample stems from a study of blood T cell repertoires in COVID-19. As for the study in general: Collection of acute and convalescent COVID-19 samples took place in the United States, Italy and Spain. PBMCs, B-cell-depleted T cells, or T cells were the source of the cDNA or gDNA that made up the material.

V lost 1 base, J lost 10 bases, and 10 bases lay in between. The CDR3 covers 12 residues. Germline CDR1 and CDR2: LGHNA and YSLEER. In the authors' workflow: From reference gene primer amplification, estimates of nucleated cell counts were derived. Profiled with immunoSEQ multiplex PCR; TCRdb holds only in-frame clones, not every one. Clonal size and the V and J genes are those of that table, whereas D and trimming came from the DNA. This table has about 110,000 clones, about 88% appearing once. The origin of this receptor is a human donor in a cohort sampled during active COVID-19. The chain combines TRBV4-3 with TRBJ1-1; D not certain. The sequenced material came from peripheral blood. CDR3 sequence reads: CASSQGGVGAFF. CDR3 nucleotide sequence: TGCGCCAGCAGCCAAGGGGGAGTGGGAGCTTTCTTT.